Sequencing of this TCR beta chain was carried out in a study of cytomegalovirus exposure and HLA in healthy donors. CDR3 size: 22 residues. 13 Jbeta primers and 60 Vbeta primers were used for the PCR. Clones were sequenced by immunoSEQ multiplex PCR, and TCRdb holds only the in-frame ones, with some missing. Here the sample spans 200,000 to 250,000 clones, 85% to 90% being singletons. On this clone itself: Its antigen is not known.

Broader study findings: By HLA locus, TCR association rates varied in a later analysis, with DRB1 showing the most and HLA-C the fewest.

Source material: PBMCs. This receptor was identified in a human donor in good health. The chain joins TRBV21-1 to TRBJ1-4; the table names TRBD1, a call not compared with the DNA. TRBV21-1 is listed as a pseudogene. CDR3: CASSKDNKQGGPLFATNEKLFF. CDR3 bases: TGTGCCAGCAGCAAAGACAATAAACAGGGTGGCCCTCTCTTCGCAACTAATGAAAAACTGTTTTTT.